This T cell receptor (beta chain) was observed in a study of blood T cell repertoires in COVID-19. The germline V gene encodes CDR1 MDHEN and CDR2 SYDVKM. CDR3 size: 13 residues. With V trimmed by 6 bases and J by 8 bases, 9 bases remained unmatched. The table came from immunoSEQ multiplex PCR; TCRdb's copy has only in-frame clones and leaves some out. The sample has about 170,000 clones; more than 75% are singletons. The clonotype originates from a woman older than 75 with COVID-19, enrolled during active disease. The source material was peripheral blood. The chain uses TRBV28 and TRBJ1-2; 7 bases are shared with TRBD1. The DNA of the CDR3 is TGTGCCAGCAGGCAAAGGGGGCCGGGAGGCTACACCTTC. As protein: CASRQRGPGGYTF.